This passage covers 5 T cell receptor beta chains from one sample sequenced in a study of blood T cell repertoires in COVID-19. The repertoire was sequenced with immunoSEQ multiplex PCR; TCRdb's copy has only in-frame clones and lacks some. The sample lists 200,000 to 250,000 clones; about 85% were seen once. Sequencing was performed on peripheral blood. These receptor sequences come from a man in his thirties or forties who had recovered from COVID-19.

Written as DNA, the CDR3 is TGTGCCAGCAGGAGAGGGACAGGCGGCTACACCTTC. Protein sequence: CASRRGTGGYTF. The genes are TRBV6-5 and TRBJ1-2, with 8 bases that match TRBD1. The CDR3 length is 12 residues. With V trimmed by 6 bases and J by 8 bases, 5 bases remained unmatched. Germline assignment: CDR1 MNHEY and CDR2 SVGAGI.

V gene TRBV11-2 combines with J gene TRBJ1-1; D is ambiguous. CDR3 size: 13 residues. The germline V gene encodes CDR1 SGHAT and CDR2 FQNNGV. The germline V and J ends were trimmed by 4 bases and 9 bases, with 15 bases remaining between them. CDR3 residues: CASSSVLREQAFF. The DNA of the CDR3 is TGTGCCAGCAGCTCAGTGTTGAGGGAGCAAGCTTTCTTT.

J is TRBJ1-1 and V is TRBV15, with D hard to call. This CDR3 contains 18 residues. Between the trimmed V and J ends, which lost 3 bases and 3 bases, there was a span of 23 bases. Looked up from germline, CDR1 is LNHNV and CDR2 is YYDKDF (reference sequence). The CDR3 DNA reads as TGTGCCACCAGCAGCGGTACGGGCGGCAGGCGGAGGGACACTGAAGCTTTCTTT. Protein sequence: CATSSGTGGRRRDTEAFF.

The chain links TRBV6-1 to TRBJ2-2, with 11 nucleotides matching TRBD1. The CDR3 consists of 16 residues. The germline gives CDR1 MNHNS, CDR2 SASEGT. The V and J ends lost 4 bases and 3 bases, in that order; junction bases with no gene match: 4. The CDR3 protein is CASSGTGGRDTGELFF. The CDR3 DNA sequence: TGTGCCAGCAGTGGGACAGGGGGCAGGGACACCGGGGAGCTGTTTTTT.

V gene TRBV10-3 combines with J gene TRBJ2-3; 9 bases match TRBD2. Germline V CDR1 and CDR2: ENHRY, SYGVKD. The CDR3 is made up of 14 amino acids. The V and J ends lost 7 bases and 1 base, in that order; junction bases with no gene match: 3. For the CDR3, the DNA is TGTGCCATCACGAAGCGGGGGGGCACAGATACGCAGTATTTT. Its translation is CAITKRGGTDTQYF.